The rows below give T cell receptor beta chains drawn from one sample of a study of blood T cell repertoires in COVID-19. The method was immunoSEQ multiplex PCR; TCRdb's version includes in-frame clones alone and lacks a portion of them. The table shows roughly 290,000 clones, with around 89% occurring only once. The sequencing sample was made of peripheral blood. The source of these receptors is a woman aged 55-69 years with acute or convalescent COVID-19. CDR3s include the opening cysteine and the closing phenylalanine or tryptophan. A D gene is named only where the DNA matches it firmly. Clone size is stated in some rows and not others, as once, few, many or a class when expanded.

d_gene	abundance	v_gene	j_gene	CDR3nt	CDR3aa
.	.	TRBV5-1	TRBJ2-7	TGCGCCAGCAGCCGGGGGAATGGACTGGGATCCTACGAGCAGTACTTC	CASSRGNGLGSYEQYF
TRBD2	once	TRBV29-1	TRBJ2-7	TGCAGCACCGGGACTAGCGCCCACGAGCAGTACTTC	CSTGTSAHEQYF
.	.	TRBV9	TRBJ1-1	TGTGCCAGCAGCGGGGGGGTGAACACTGAAGCTTTCTTT	CASSGGVNTEAFF
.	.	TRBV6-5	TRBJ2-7	TGTGCCAGCGGTTCAGGCTTTTACGAGCAGTACTTC	CASGSGFYEQYF
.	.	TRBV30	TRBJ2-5	TGTGCCTGCAGCCGGGACTCCCGGACCCAGTACTTC	CACSRDSRTQYF
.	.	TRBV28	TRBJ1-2	TGTGCCAGCACAGGGGAGTCTGGCTACACCTTC	CASTGESGYTF
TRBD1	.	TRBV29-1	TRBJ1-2	TGCAGCGCGGCCGGCGTGGGACAGGGGGCGCGGGGCTACACCTTC	CSAAGVGQGARGYTF
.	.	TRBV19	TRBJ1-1	TGTGCCAGTAGTATAGGCGGGGGGTATACTGAAGCTTTCTTT	CASSIGGGYTEAFF
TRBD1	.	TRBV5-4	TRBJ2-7	TGTGCCAGCAGCGGAAACCCGGGACAGGGGGCCTACGAGCAGTACTTC	CASSGNPGQGAYEQYF
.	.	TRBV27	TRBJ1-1	TGTGCCAGCAGGAGGGCCAGGTTGAACACTGAAGCTTTCTTT	CASRRARLNTEAFF
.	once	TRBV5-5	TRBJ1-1	TGTGCCAGCAACCCCGTAGGGGATCACACTGAAGCTTTCTTT	CASNPVGDHTEAFF
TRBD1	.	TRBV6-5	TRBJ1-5	TGTGCCAGCGGCACAGGGGGCGGGCAGCCCCAGCATTTT	CASGTGGGQPQHF
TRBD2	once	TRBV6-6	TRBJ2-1	TGTGCCAGCAGTTACTCAAGACTAGCGGGCGATGAGCAGTTCTTC	CASSYSRLAGDEQFF
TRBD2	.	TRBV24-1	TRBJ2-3	TGTGCCACCAGTGATCCTAGCGGGAGTATGACAGATACGCAGTATTTT	CATSDPSGSMTDTQYF
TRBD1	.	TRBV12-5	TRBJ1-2	TGTGCTAGTGGTTTGATCCTTGGACAGGGGGGCGGGGGCTACACCTTC	CASGLILGQGGGGYTF
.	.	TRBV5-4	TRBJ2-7	TGTGCCAGCAGCTTGGCGTCTGGGCAGGAAGCCTACGAGCAGTACTTC	CASSLASGQEAYEQYF
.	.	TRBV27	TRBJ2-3	TGTGCCAGCAACAGAATAGCGGTCACAGATACGCAGTATTTT	CASNRIAVTDTQYF
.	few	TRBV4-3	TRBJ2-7	TGCGCCAGCAGCCCCTGGAGGGACAGCCCCTACGAGCAGTACTTC	CASSPWRDSPYEQYF
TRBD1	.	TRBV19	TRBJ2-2	TGTGCCAGTAGTATGGGACAGGCAACCGGGGAGCTGTTTTTT	CASSMGQATGELFF
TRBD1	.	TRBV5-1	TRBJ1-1	TGCGCCAGCAGCCTGAGGGACAGTGAGAACACTGAAGCTTTCTTT	CASSLRDSENTEAFF
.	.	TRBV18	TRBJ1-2	TGTGCCAGCTCACCGGACAGCGTCTATGGCTACACCTTC	CASSPDSVYGYTF